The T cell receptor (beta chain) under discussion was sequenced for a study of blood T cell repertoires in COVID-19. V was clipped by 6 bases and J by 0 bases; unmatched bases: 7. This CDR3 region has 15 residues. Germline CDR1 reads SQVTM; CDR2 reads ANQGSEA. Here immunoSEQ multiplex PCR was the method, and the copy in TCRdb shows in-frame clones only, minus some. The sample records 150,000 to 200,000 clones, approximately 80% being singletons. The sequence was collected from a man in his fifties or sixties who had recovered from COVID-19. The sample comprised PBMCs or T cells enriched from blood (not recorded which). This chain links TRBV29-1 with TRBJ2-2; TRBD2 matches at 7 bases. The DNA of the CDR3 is TGCAGCGTACTTTCGGGAGGCGCGAACACCGGGGAGCTGTTTTTT. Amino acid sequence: CSVLSGGANTGELFF.